Sequencing of this T cell receptor beta chain was carried out in a study of blood T cell repertoires in COVID-19. For the study at large: Specimens from acute and convalescent COVID-19 originated in the United States, Italy and Spain. PBMCs, B-cell-depleted T cells, or T cells provided the cDNA or gDNA that made up the material.

Original data processing: Amplification from reference gene primers served as the basis for estimated nucleated cell counts. Here immunoSEQ multiplex PCR was the method, and the copy in TCRdb shows in-frame clones only, minus some. For V, J and clone size, that table is used; D and trimming come from the DNA. The sample holds 250,000 to 300,000 clones; 85% are singletons and the top ten take roughly 5.3%. The sequenced sample consisted of peripheral blood. The origin of this receptor is a middle-aged man with active or convalescent COVID-19.

CDR3 amino acids: CASSLAPTSGRARTGELFF. The DNA for the CDR3 is TGTGCCAGCAGCTTGGCCCCTACTAGCGGGAGGGCCAGGACCGGGGAGCTGTTTTTT. The chain uses TRBV5-6 and TRBJ2-2; TRBD2 matches 13 bases. Germline V gives CDR1 SGHDT, CDR2 YYEEEE. The CDR3 runs to 19 residues. Trimming took 0 bases from V and 5 from J; bases not matched to a gene: 10.